This TCR beta chain was identified during a study of T cells in Graves' hyperthyroidism and ophthalmopathy. RNA transcripts were the template for amplifying TCR beta CDR3 regions. HTBI primers drove first-round RT-PCR of the TCR CDR3. TCRdb re-called the multiplex PCR reads through MiXCR, storing one row per CDR3 protein. The table has fewer than 650,000 distinct CDR3 sequences, roughly 14% seen once. This clonotype was counted ten times or more. Diagnosing involved the use of clinical symptoms, serum thyroxine and TRAb, thyroid ultrasound and orbital computed tomography. CDR1 and CDR2 (germline): MNHNS, SASEGT. V dropped 4 bases and J dropped 7 bases, with 19 bases sitting between them. This CDR3 comprises 15 residues.

The J gene is TRBJ1-1, the V gene TRBV6-1, with D tentatively TRBD1 (5 bases). Sequences were obtained from blood. This sequence was found in a woman between 40 and 50 years old with Graves' ophthalmopathy. The CDR3 DNA follows: TGTGCCAGCAGTGCCTCTCCGGGGCCCCGGCTTGAAGCTTTCTTT. It encodes CASSASPGPRLEAFF.